The clone carrying this T cell receptor beta chain was counted a few times. No antigen is known for it. The data were obtained in a study of blood T cells in healthy people across ages. About the study: Using template switching, researchers captured about one barcoded beta molecule for each two T cells.

Overall study findings and caveats: Observed TCR beta diversity showed a strong correlation with the percentage of naive T cells as measured by flow cytometry.

With a J-beta primer mix and a sample-barcoded 5' primer, a second PCR ran 7 to 11 cycles. TCRdb fed the 5' RACE reads into MiXCR, producing one record per CDR3 protein. The sample yields about 1.6 million distinct CDR3 sequences, about 35% seen once. The CDR3 sequence is 16 residues long. Trimming removed 7 bases at V and 1 base at J, with 18 bases between. CDR1 MNHNY and CDR2 SVGAGI come from the germline V gene (reference sequence). Those donating, healthy Caucasian individuals from Russia, were aged 6 to 90. The chain carries TRBV6-6 and TRBJ2-3, with D possibly being TRBD1 (5 bases). This TCR was recovered from a woman under 40 in good health. Specimen: blood. For the CDR3, the DNA is TGTGCCAGCACCCCGTATGGGGCCGACCGCACAGATACGCAGTATTTT. It specifies CASTPYGADRTDTQYF.